This TCR beta chain was sequenced in a study of blood T cell repertoires in COVID-19. About the research overall: The cDNA or gDNA used as material had been derived from T cells, B-cell-depleted T cells, or PBMCs.

As processed by the authors: Estimation of nucleated cell counts relied on the amplification of reference gene primers. TCRdb's table, derived via immunoSEQ multiplex PCR, lists solely in-frame clones and lacks some. D and trimming come from the DNA, and the V and J calls and clone size come from that table. The table shows about 150,000 clones, with 85% occurring only once. V trimming: 3 bases; J trimming: 0 bases; junction bases outside the gene matches: 4. Germline lookup yields CDR1 MNHEY and CDR2 SMNVEV (reference sequence). This CDR3 is 15 amino acids long. J is TRBJ1-1 and V is TRBV27; 7 bases fit TRBD1. Sequenced: peripheral blood. This receptor was identified in an older woman with COVID-19, enrolled during active disease. The chain's CDR3 is CASSFRGEMNTEAFF. The CDR3 nucleotides are TGTGCCAGCAGTTTCAGGGGGGAGATGAACACTGAAGCTTTCTTT.